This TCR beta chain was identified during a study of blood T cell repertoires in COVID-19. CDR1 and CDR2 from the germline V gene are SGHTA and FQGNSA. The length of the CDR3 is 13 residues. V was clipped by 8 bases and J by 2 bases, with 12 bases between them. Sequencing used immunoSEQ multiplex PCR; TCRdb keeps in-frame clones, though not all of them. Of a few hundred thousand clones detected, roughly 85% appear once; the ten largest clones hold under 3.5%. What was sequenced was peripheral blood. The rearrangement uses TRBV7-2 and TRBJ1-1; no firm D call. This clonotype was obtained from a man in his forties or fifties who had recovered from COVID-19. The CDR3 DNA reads TGTGCCAGCGCTCGGCAGACTAACACTGAAGCTTTCTTT. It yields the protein CASARQTNTEAFF. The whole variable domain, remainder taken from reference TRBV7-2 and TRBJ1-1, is GAGVSQSPSNKVTEKGKDVELRCDPISGHTALYWYRQSLGQGLEFLIYFQGNSAPDKSGLPSDRFSAERTGGSVSTLTIQRTQQEDSAVYLCASARQTNTEAFFGQGTRLTVV.